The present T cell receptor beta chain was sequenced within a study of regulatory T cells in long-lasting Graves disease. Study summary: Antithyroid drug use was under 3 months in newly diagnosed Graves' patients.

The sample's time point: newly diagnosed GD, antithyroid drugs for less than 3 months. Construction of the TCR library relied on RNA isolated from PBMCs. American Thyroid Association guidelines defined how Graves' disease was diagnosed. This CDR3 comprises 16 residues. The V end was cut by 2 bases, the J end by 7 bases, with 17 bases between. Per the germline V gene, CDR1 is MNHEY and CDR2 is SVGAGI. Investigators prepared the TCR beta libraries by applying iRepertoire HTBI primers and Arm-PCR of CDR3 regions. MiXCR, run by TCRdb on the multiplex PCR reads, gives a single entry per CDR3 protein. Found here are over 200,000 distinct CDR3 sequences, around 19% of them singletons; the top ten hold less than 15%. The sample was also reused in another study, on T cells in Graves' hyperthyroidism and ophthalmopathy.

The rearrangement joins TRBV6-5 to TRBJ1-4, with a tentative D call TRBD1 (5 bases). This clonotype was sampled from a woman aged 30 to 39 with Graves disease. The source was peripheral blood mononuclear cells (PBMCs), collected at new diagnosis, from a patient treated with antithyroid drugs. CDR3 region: CASSYGGWGGGEKLFF. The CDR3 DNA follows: TGTGCCAGCAGTTACGGGGGGTGGGGAGGAGGTGAAAAACTGTTTTTT.